This T cell receptor beta chain derives from a study of shared clonotypes between healthy human individuals. Turning to the study itself: Three CD4 naive, three CD4 memory, two CD8 naive and one CD8 memory plate were used per donor.

The protocol was immunoSEQ multiplex PCR, while the TCRdb copy is restricted to in-frame clones and leaves out a portion. Of 950,000 to 1,100,000 clones listed, approximately 76% are singletons. As for this clone: Its cognate antigen is unknown.

The V and J ends lost 1 base and 3 bases respectively, with 16 bases between them. Germline lookup yields CDR1 MNHEY and CDR2 SMNVEV (reference sequence). This CDR3 spans 16 amino acids. Regarding the study as a whole: Having only a few donors restricted how much genetic and exposure-history diversity was captured.

The sequence was collected from a man aged 18 to 30 in good health. What was sequenced was memory CD4+ T cells sorted from blood. Subset described: CD45RA-negative fraction. V is TRBV27 and J is TRBJ2-7; possibly TRBD1 or TRBD2 for D (5 bases each). CDR3 nucleotides: TGTGCCAGCAGTTTATTAGGGGACGTAGGATTCTACGAGCAGTACTTC. Amino acid sequence: CASSLLGDVGFYEQYF.